The 5 T cell receptor beta chains reported below all come from one sample, sequenced in a study of cytomegalovirus exposure and HLA in healthy donors. The PCR was carried out with 60 Vbeta primers and 13 Jbeta primers. Assay used: immunoSEQ multiplex PCR; TCRdb lists only in-frame clones, some missing. The top ten clones hold about 2.7% of a sample with roughly 150,000 clones, around 75% of them seen once. Sequencing was carried out using PBMCs. These receptors originate from a woman in her forties or fifties in good health and CMV-seropositive.

There are a few counts of this clone. The chain links TRBV7-8 to TRBJ1-2, with D tentatively TRBD1 (6 bases). With 6 bases removed from V and 8 bases from J, the gap between germline ends came to 13 bases. The CDR3 covers 12 residues. Germline V gene lookup returns CDR1 SGHVS and CDR2 FQNEAQ. The CDR3 coding sequence is TGTGCCAGCAGTACAGGGAATCTAGGCTACACCTTC. It specifies CASSTGNLGYTF.

This chain connects TRBV7-8 to TRBJ1-3; no clear D gene. V was shortened by 5 bases and J by 2 bases, with 10 bases between the two germline ends. The CDR3 totals 14 residues. CDR1 is SGHVS and CDR2 is FQNEAQ in the germline V gene. As DNA, the CDR3 is TGTGCCAGCAGCCACCGCGGGGCTGGAAACACCATATATTTT. Translating it yields CASSHRGAGNTIYF.

CDR3 DNA: TGTGCCAGTAAACAGGGGGTCAACGAGCAGTACTTC. Protein product: CASKQGVNEQYF. This chain uses TRBV27 with TRBJ2-7; 8 bases are shared with TRBD1. The CDR3 extends over 12 amino acids. The germline gives CDR1 MNHEY, CDR2 SMNVEV (reference sequence). V was pared by 9 bases and J by 5 bases, with 6 bases of the junction left unmatched.

This clone was seen only once. The chain couples TRBV5-1 to TRBJ1-3, with D hard to call. The CDR3 sequence is 13 residues long. The germline V gene has CDR1 SGHRS and CDR2 YFSETQ. With 0 bases removed from V and 4 bases from J, the gap between germline ends came to 5 bases. As DNA, the CDR3 is TGCGCCAGCAGCTTGGAAACAGGAAACACCATATATTTT. Encoded protein: CASSLETGNTIYF.

J is TRBJ2-5 and V is TRBV7-9, with 9 bases aligning to TRBD1. The CDR3 length is 15 residues. Unmatched junction bases numbered 4, after V lost 3 bases and J lost 2 bases. The germline gives CDR1 SEHNR, CDR2 FQNEAQ (reference sequence). CDR3 in amino acids: CASSFKQGAQETQYF. Written as DNA, the CDR3 is TGTGCCAGCAGCTTCAAACAGGGGGCTCAAGAGACCCAGTACTTC.